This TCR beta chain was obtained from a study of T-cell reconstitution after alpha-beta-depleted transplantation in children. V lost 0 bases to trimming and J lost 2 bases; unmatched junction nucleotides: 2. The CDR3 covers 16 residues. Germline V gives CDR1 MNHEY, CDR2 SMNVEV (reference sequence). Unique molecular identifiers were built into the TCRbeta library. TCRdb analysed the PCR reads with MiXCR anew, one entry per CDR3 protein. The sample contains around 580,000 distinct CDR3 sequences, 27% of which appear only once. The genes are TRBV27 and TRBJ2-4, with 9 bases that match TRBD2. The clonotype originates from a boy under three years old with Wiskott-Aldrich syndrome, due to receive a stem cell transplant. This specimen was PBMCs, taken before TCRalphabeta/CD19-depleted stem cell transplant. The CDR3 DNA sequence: TGTGCCAGCAGTTTATCGGCGGGAGGGCCCAAAAACATTCAGTACTTC. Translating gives CASSLSAGGPKNIQYF.